Listed below are T cell receptor beta chains from one sample, sequenced in a study of regulatory T cells in long-lasting Graves disease. TCRdb re-called the multiplex PCR reads through MiXCR, storing one row per CDR3 protein. The data contain 500,000 or so distinct CDR3 sequences, around 13% of them singletons. These data were also filed under a second study, of T cells in Graves' hyperthyroidism and ophthalmopathy.

The source material was peripheral blood mononuclear cells (PBMCs), sampled at new diagnosis, from a patient treated with antithyroid drugs. These receptors were collected from a woman aged 50 to 60 with Graves disease. Both conserved end residues are part of each CDR3. The order of the fields is CDR3 length, J gene, clone size, D gene, V gene, CDR3 protein, CDR3 DNA. The D gene is left open where the match is weak. Clone size, where shown, is once, few, many, or a class for clones that have expanded.

>15|TRBJ1-6|few|.|TRBV6-1
CASSDVGPYNSPLHF
TGTGCCAGCAGTGATGTGGGCCCTTACAATTCACCCCTCCACTTT
>15|TRBJ1-2|many|TRBD1|TRBV2
CASKLTGTANYGYTF
TGTGCCAGCAAACTAACCGGGACAGCTAACTATGGCTACACCTTC
>13|TRBJ2-7|few|TRBD2|TRBV6-5
CASSFRTSYEQYF
TGTGCCAGCAGTTTTCGGACTAGCTACGAGCAGTACTTC
>14|TRBJ2-3|many|TRBD2|TRBV7-9
CASRLASSTDTQYF
TGTGCCAGCAGACTAGCGTCTAGCACAGATACGCAGTATTTT
>13|TRBJ2-7|few|TRBD2|TRBV2
CASSGTRNHEQYF
TGTGCCAGCAGTGGGACTAGGAACCACGAGCAGTACTTC
>13|TRBJ1-1|many|.|TRBV5-1
CASSVSVNTEAFF
TGCGCCAGCAGCGTGAGCGTGAACACTGAAGCTTTCTTT
>14|TRBJ1-2|many|.|TRBV27
CASSLSWQGYGYTF
TGTGCCAGCAGTTTATCGTGGCAGGGCTATGGCTACACCTTC
>14|TRBJ2-1|few|TRBD1|TRBV20-1
CSADPGTVYNEQFF
TGCAGTGCTGATCCCGGGACAGTCTACAATGAGCAGTTCTTC
>15|TRBJ1-5|.|.|TRBV12-3/TRBV12-4
CASSPDGASNQPQHF
TGTGCCAGCAGTCCGGACGGTGCTAGCAATCAGCCCCAGCATTTT
>14|TRBJ1-1|few|.|TRBV19
CASSTSIDAREAFF
TGTGCCAGTAGTACCTCCATTGATGCCAGGGAAGCTTTCTTT
>14|TRBJ2-5|.|TRBD1|TRBV5-1
CASSRDSPSETQYF
TGCGCCAGCAGCAGGGACAGTCCAAGCGAGACCCAGTACTTC
>16|TRBJ1-1|.|TRBD1|TRBV2
CASSEAGQVMNTEAFF
TGTGCCAGCAGTGAGGCGGGACAGGTCATGAACACTGAAGCTTTCTTT
>15|TRBJ2-7|many|.|TRBV12-3/TRBV12-4
CASSDYSPGAYEQYF
TGTGCCAGCAGCGACTATAGCCCTGGGGCCTACGAGCAGTACTTC
>14|TRBJ2-4|many|.|TRBV30
CAWSVKGAKNIQYF
TGTGCCTGGAGTGTGAAGGGAGCCAAAAACATTCAGTACTTC
>17|TRBJ2-5|.|TRBD2|TRBV4-2
CASSQEGASGISESQYF
TGTGCCAGCAGCCAAGAGGGGGCTAGCGGGATTTCGGAGAGCCAGTACTTC
>15|TRBJ1-5|few|.|TRBV19
CASSIDGGLGQPQHF
TGTGCCAGTAGTATAGATGGGGGGCTTGGACAGCCCCAGCATTTT
>16|TRBJ1-5|few|.|TRBV11-2
CANSFFYTGKSQPQHF
TGTGCCAACAGCTTTTTTTATACGGGGAAAAGCCAGCCCCAGCATTTT
>13|TRBJ2-1|few|.|TRBV12-3/TRBV12-4
CASKSSGLNEQFF
TGTGCCAGCAAGTCGAGCGGACTCAATGAGCAGTTCTTC
>16|TRBJ2-5|many|TRBD2|TRBV2
CASSRASGRNQETQYF
TGTGCCAGCAGTAGGGCTAGCGGACGCAACCAAGAGACCCAGTACTTC
>15|TRBJ2-3|many|.|TRBV2
CASSVSAASTDTQYF
TGTGCCAGCAGTGTTTCAGCGGCTAGCACAGATACGCAGTATTTT
>13|TRBJ2-7|many|.|TRBV27
CASSPTLSYEQYF
TGTGCCAGCAGTCCCACCCTTAGCTACGAGCAGTACTTC
>16|TRBJ1-4|.|TRBD1|TRBV4-1
CASSQQRDRGLEKLFF
TGCGCCAGCAGCCAGCAACGGGACAGGGGGCTTGAAAAACTGTTTTTT
>14|TRBJ2-5|many|.|TRBV7-8
CASSGRGTMETQYF
TGTGCCAGCAGCGGCCGCGGGACAATGGAGACCCAGTACTTC
>13|TRBJ2-7|many|.|TRBV30
CAWKGQGHYEQYF
TGTGCCTGGAAGGGGCAGGGACACTACGAGCAGTACTTC
>14|TRBJ1-3|many|TRBD1|TRBV2
CASSRQGPGNTIYF
TGTGCCAGCAGTAGACAGGGACCTGGAAACACCATATATTTT
>15|TRBJ2-3|.|.|TRBV3-1
CASSQESRGADTQYF
TGTGCCAGCAGCCAAGAATCCAGGGGCGCAGATACGCAGTATTTT